This T cell receptor (beta chain) derives from a study of blood T cell repertoires in COVID-19. Study-level information: Whether acute or convalescent, the COVID-19 samples came from the United States, Italy and Spain. Nucleic acid was either cDNA or gDNA, and it came from T cells, B-cell-depleted T cells, or PBMCs.

Patients from Seattle were sampled longitudinally, starting during active infection. In the original analysis: For nucleated cells, counts were estimated from reference gene primer amplification. Clones were read by immunoSEQ multiplex PCR, and TCRdb kept only the in-frame ones, dropping some. The D gene and trimming were derived from the DNA, and the V and J assignments and clone size from that table. The data contain some 240,000 clones, 82% of them singletons. Looked up from germline, CDR1 is SNHLY and CDR2 is FYNNEI. The CDR3 runs 15 residues. Trimming took 7 bases from V and 1 from J, leaving 14 bases between them.

The sequence was obtained from a woman in her 70s with COVID-19, enrolled during active disease. The chain uses TRBV2 and TRBJ2-1, with TRBD1 as a possible D gene (6 bases). The sequencing sample was made of peripheral blood. The CDR3 bases are TGTGCCAGCAACCAGGGGCTAGAGTCCTACAATGAGCAGTTCTTC. Its translation: CASNQGLESYNEQFF.